This T cell receptor beta chain comes out of a study of T cell responses to AZD1222 COVID-19 vaccine. Study-level findings and limits: Seropositive at baseline were only a handful of AZD1222 recipients. When two AZD1222 doses had been given, Spike-specific TCR breadth and depth rose.

The junction had 5 bases not matched to a gene; V was cut back by 5 bases and J by 0 bases. This CDR3 region has 16 residues. Germline CDR1 and CDR2: SGHTA and FQGNSA. Sequenced by immunoSEQ multiplex PCR; TCRdb stores in-frame clones only, minus some. The data hold roughly 67,000 clones, with around 83% observed a single time. On this clone: Its cognate antigen is unknown.

This rearrangement joins TRBV7-2 to TRBJ1-3; 9 bases fit TRBD1. This receptor was taken from an adult in good health. The starting material was peripheral blood, obtained on day 0 of AZD1222 vaccination. The CDR3, as DNA: TGTGCCAGCAGCGAGGACAGGGGCTACTCTGGAAACACCATATATTTT. Its protein is CASSEDRGYSGNTIYF.